The entry below gives a single TCR beta chain sequence along with its context. Its antigen remains unidentified. The data are from a study of T cell responses to AZD1222 COVID-19 vaccine. The study, taken as a whole, reports: Clonal diversity may have been underestimated, and the donors were mostly white British, with more females than males.

The table came from immunoSEQ multiplex PCR; TCRdb's copy has only in-frame clones and leaves some out. The sample consists of some 80,000 clones, approximately 89% of them appearing once. Trimming took off 6 bases at V and 12 bases at J, with 11 bases between the two ends. The CDR3 is 11 amino acids. This sequence was found in an adult who received the MenACWY meningococcal vaccine as a control. The chain carries TRBV12-3 or TRBV12-4 and TRBJ1-4; unclear D gene. The material was peripheral blood, obtained 28 days after the second dose of the MenACWY control vaccine. The CDR3 DNA reads TGTGCCAGCAGATTGACCGGGGAACTGTTTTTT. This translates into CASRLTGELFF.